These T cell receptor beta chains were read from a single sample in a study of T cells after yellow fever vaccination. TCRdb ran MiXCR on the 5' RACE reads and lists one entry per CDR3 protein. The sample lists a few hundred thousand distinct CDR3 sequences, 6.9% occurring once. The specimen comprised CD4+ T cells sorted from PBMCs, sampled 15 days after the yellow fever booster vaccination. The receptors here all came from a man younger than 45 who received the YFV17D yellow fever vaccine. The CDR3 runs from the conserved cysteine through the conserved F or W. D genes are given only for firm matches. A row's size may be missing; if present it is once, few, many or a size class.

cdr3_aa: CASSLSGRGGGETQYF
cdr3_nt: TGTGCCAGCAGCTTAAGCGGCAGGGGAGGCGGGGAGACCCAGTACTTC
clone_size: .
d_call: .
v_call: TRBV7-9
j_call: TRBJ2-5

cdr3_aa: CSVPALSTDTQYF
cdr3_nt: TGCAGTGTTCCGGCTCTTAGCACAGATACGCAGTATTTT
clone_size: few
d_call: .
v_call: TRBV20-1
j_call: TRBJ2-3

cdr3_aa: CATGQGGNEQFF
cdr3_nt: TGTGCCACCGGACAGGGGGGGAATGAGCAGTTCTTC
clone_size: few
d_call: TRBD1
v_call: TRBV24-1
j_call: TRBJ2-1

cdr3_aa: CSAKGLASSTDTQYF
cdr3_nt: TGCAGTGCTAAAGGACTAGCGAGTAGCACAGATACGCAGTATTTT
clone_size: .
d_call: TRBD2
v_call: TRBV20-1
j_call: TRBJ2-3

cdr3_aa: CSASKVRQETQYF
cdr3_nt: TGCAGTGCTAGCAAGGTCAGACAAGAGACCCAGTACTTC
clone_size: .
d_call: .
v_call: TRBV20-1
j_call: TRBJ2-5

cdr3_aa: CASSHEKWGGVETQYF
cdr3_nt: TGCGCCAGCAGCCATGAGAAGTGGGGGGGCGTTGAGACCCAGTACTTC
clone_size: few
d_call: .
v_call: TRBV4-3
j_call: TRBJ2-5

cdr3_aa: CASSSEGGSTDTQYF
cdr3_nt: TGCGCCAGCAGCTCCGAGGGGGGAAGCACAGATACGCAGTATTTT
clone_size: few
d_call: .
v_call: TRBV4-3
j_call: TRBJ2-3

cdr3_aa: CASSQRQGAWGTEAFF
cdr3_nt: TGTGCCAGCTCACAAAGACAGGGGGCGTGGGGTACTGAAGCTTTCTTT
clone_size: few
d_call: TRBD1
v_call: TRBV18
j_call: TRBJ1-1

cdr3_aa: CASSLSLRNEQFF
cdr3_nt: TGTGCCAGCAGTTTATCACTCCGGAATGAGCAGTTCTTC
clone_size: many
d_call: .
v_call: TRBV6-5
j_call: TRBJ2-1

cdr3_aa: CASNLGGFTDTQYF
cdr3_nt: TGTGCCAGCAATCTGGGAGGGTTTACAGATACGCAGTATTTT
clone_size: .
d_call: TRBD2
v_call: TRBV7-2
j_call: TRBJ2-3

cdr3_aa: CASSQDRSGSYNEQFF
cdr3_nt: TGCGCCAGCAGCCAAGATCGTAGCGGGTCCTACAATGAGCAGTTCTTC
clone_size: few
d_call: TRBD2
v_call: TRBV4-1
j_call: TRBJ2-1

cdr3_aa: CASGRGSVINEQFF
cdr3_nt: TGTGCCAGCGGACGAGGTAGCGTAATCAATGAGCAGTTCTTC
clone_size: .
d_call: .
v_call: TRBV6-5
j_call: TRBJ2-1

cdr3_aa: CASSHSTSGRGKGQETQYF
cdr3_nt: TGTGCCAGCAGTCACTCGACTAGCGGGAGAGGAAAGGGGCAAGAGACCCAGTACTTC
clone_size: few
d_call: TRBD2
v_call: TRBV6-2/TRBV6-3
j_call: TRBJ2-5

cdr3_aa: CASNRQGELAGATDTQYF
cdr3_nt: TGTGCCAGCAACAGACAGGGGGAACTAGCGGGAGCAACAGATACGCAGTATTTT
clone_size: few
d_call: TRBD2
v_call: TRBV6-1
j_call: TRBJ2-3

cdr3_aa: CSATGGVETQYF
cdr3_nt: TGCAGTGCTACAGGGGGCGTGGAGACCCAGTACTTC
clone_size: .
d_call: TRBD1
v_call: TRBV20-1
j_call: TRBJ2-5

cdr3_aa: CASSVAAEGHEQYF
cdr3_nt: TGTGCCAGCAGCGTAGCCGCAGAGGGCCACGAGCAGTACTTC
clone_size: few
d_call: .
v_call: TRBV9
j_call: TRBJ2-7

cdr3_aa: CASCPPWGGGQFF
cdr3_nt: TGTGCCAGCTGCCCCCCTTGGGGTGGGGGGCAGTTCTTC
clone_size: few
d_call: .
v_call: TRBV7-2
j_call: TRBJ2-1

cdr3_aa: CASRSGLAGDEQFF
cdr3_nt: TGTGCCAGCAGGTCGGGACTAGCGGGAGACGAGCAGTTCTTC
clone_size: few
d_call: TRBD2
v_call: TRBV14
j_call: TRBJ2-1

cdr3_aa: CASSLSRPGLNTDTQYF
cdr3_nt: TGTGCCAGCAGCTTATCTAGGCCGGGACTAAACACAGATACGCAGTATTTT
clone_size: .
d_call: TRBD2
v_call: TRBV7-3
j_call: TRBJ2-3

cdr3_aa: CASAWDAVSGNTIYF
cdr3_nt: TGTGCTAGTGCCTGGGATGCTGTCTCTGGAAACACCATATATTTT
clone_size: few
d_call: .
v_call: TRBV12-5
j_call: TRBJ1-3

cdr3_aa: CASSSLTRTQETQYF
cdr3_nt: TGTGCCAGCAGCTCCTTAACTAGGACCCAAGAGACCCAGTACTTC
clone_size: many
d_call: .
v_call: TRBV5-6
j_call: TRBJ2-5

cdr3_aa: CASTRDSGNSYNEQFF
cdr3_nt: TGTGCCAGTACTAGGGATAGCGGGAACTCCTACAATGAGCAGTTCTTC
clone_size: .
d_call: TRBD2
v_call: TRBV19
j_call: TRBJ2-1

cdr3_aa: CASSPQGAYSYEQYF
cdr3_nt: TGTGCCAGCTCACCACAGGGGGCCTACTCCTACGAGCAGTACTTC
clone_size: many
d_call: TRBD1
v_call: TRBV18
j_call: TRBJ2-7